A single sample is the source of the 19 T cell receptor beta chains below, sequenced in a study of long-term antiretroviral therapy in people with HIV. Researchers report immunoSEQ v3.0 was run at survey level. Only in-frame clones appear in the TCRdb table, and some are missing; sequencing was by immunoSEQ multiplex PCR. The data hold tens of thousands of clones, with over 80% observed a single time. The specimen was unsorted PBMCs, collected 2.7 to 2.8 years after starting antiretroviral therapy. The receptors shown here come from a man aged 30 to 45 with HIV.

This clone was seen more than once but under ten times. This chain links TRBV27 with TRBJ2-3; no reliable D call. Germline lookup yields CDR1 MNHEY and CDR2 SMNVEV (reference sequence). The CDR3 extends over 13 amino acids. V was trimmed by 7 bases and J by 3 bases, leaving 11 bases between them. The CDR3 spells CASTTGGTDTQYF. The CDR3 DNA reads TGTGCCAGCACCACCGGTGGGACAGATACGCAGTATTTT.

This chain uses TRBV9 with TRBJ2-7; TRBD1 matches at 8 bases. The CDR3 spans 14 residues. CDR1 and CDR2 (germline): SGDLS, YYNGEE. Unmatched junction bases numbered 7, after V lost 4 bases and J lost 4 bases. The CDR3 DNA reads TGTGCCAGCAGCCCGCCGACAGGGGATTACGAGCAGTACTTC. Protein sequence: CASSPPTGDYEQYF. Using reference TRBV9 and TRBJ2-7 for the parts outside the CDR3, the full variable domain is DSGVTQTPKHLITATGQRVTLRCSPRSGDLSVYWYQQSLDQGLQFLIQYYNGEERAKGNILERFSAQQFPDLHSELNLSSLELGDSALYFCASSPPTGDYEQYFGPGTRLTVT.

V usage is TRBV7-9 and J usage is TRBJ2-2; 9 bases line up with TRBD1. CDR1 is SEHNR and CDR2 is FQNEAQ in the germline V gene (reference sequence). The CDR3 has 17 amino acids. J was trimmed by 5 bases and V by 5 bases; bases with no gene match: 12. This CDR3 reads CASSPPYGTGLTGELFF. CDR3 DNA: TGTGCCAGCAGCCCCCCGTACGGGACAGGGTTGACCGGGGAGCTGTTTTTT.

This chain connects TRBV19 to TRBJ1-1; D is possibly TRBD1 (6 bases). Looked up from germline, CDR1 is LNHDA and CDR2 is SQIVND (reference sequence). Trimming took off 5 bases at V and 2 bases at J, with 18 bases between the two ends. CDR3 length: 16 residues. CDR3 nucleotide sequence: TGTGCCAGTAGTCCGGGACACCAAATCTTTAACACTGAAGCTTTCTTT. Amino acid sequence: CASSPGHQIFNTEAFF.

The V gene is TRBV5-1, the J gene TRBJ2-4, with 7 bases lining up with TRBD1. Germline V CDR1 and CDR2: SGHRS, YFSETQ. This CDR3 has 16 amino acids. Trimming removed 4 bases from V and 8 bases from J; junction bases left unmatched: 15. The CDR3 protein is CASSLPTTGISDIQYF. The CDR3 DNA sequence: TGCGCCAGCAGCCTTCCAACGACAGGGATTTCGGACATTCAGTACTTC.

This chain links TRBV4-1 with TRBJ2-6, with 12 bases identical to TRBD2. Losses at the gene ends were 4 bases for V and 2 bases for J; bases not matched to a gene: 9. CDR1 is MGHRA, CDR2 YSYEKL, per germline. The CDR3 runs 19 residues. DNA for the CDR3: TGCGCCAGCAGCCTCCTCCTGACTAGCGGGGGTGCTGGGGCCAACGTCCTGACTTTC. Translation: CASSLLLTSGGAGANVLTF.

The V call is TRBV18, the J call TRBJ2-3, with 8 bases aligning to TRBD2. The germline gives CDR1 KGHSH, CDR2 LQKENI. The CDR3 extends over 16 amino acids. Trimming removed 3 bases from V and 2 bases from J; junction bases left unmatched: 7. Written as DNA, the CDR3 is TGTGCCAGCTCACCCCTAAGCGGGAGTGTCACAGATACGCAGTATTTT. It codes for CASSPLSGSVTDTQYF.

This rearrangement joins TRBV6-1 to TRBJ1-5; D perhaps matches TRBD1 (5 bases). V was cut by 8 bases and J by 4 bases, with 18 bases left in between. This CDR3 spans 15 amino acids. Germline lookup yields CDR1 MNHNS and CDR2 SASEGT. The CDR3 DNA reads TGTGCCAGCTTGTCTCTGACAGTCATTAATCAGCCCCAGCATTTT. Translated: CASLSLTVINQPQHF.

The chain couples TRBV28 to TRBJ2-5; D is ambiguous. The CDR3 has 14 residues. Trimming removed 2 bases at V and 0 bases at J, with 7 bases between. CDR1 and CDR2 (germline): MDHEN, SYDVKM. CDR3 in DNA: TGTGCCAGCAGTTTAGGAGTAGACCAAGAGACCCAGTACTTC. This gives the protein CASSLGVDQETQYF.

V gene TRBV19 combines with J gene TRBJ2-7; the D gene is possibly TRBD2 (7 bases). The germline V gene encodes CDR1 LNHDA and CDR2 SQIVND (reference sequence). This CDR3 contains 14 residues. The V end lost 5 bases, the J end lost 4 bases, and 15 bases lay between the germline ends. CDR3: CASSPLGGAYEQYF. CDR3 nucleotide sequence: TGTGCCAGTAGTCCCCTGGGGGGGGCGTACGAGCAGTACTTC.

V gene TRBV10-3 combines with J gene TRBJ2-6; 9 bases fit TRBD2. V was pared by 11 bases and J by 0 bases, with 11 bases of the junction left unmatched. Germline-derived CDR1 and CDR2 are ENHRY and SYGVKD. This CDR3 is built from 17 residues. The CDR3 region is CASDGAGGLSGANVLTF. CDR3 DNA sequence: TGTGCCTCCGATGGAGCGGGGGGTCTCTCTGGGGCCAACGTCCTGACTTTC.

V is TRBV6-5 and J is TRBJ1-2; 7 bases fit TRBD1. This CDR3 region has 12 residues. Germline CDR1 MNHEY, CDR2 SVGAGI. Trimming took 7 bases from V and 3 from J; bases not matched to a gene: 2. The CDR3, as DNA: TGTGCCAGCAAGCAGGGGGACTATGGCTACACCTTC. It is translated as CASKQGDYGYTF.

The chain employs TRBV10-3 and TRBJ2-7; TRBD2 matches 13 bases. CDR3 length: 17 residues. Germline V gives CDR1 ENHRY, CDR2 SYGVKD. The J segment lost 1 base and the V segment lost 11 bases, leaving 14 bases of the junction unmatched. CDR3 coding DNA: TGTGCCGTCGGACTAGCGGGAGCCTTCCCCCTTTCCTACGAGCAGTACTTC. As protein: CAVGLAGAFPLSYEQYF.

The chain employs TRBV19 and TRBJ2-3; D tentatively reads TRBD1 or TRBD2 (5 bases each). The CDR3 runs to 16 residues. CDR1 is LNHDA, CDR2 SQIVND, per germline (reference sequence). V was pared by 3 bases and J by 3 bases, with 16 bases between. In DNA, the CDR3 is TGTGCCAGTAGTATTGGGCCGTACGGGGCGACAGATACGCAGTATTTT. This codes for CASSIGPYGATDTQYF.

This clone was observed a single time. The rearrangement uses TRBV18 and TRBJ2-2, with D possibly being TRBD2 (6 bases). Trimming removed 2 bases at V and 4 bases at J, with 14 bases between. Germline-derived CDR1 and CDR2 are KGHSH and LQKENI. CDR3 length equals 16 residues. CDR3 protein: CASSPGLALLTGELFF. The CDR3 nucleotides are TGTGCCAGCTCACCAGGCCTAGCGCTTCTCACCGGGGAGCTGTTTTTT.

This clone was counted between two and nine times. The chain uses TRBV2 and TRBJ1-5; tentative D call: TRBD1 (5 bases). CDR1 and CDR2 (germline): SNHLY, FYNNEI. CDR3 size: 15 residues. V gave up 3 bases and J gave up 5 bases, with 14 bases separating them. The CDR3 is CASSEGAGGYQPQHF. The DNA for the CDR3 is TGTGCCAGCAGTGAGGGCGCTGGGGGGTATCAGCCCCAGCATTTT.

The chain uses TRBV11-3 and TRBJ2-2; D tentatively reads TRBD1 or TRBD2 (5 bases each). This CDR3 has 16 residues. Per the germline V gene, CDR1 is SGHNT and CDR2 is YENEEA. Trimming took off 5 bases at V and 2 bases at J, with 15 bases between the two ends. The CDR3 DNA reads TGTGCCAGCAGCGCCTCCGGGGCAGATAACACCGGGGAGCTGTTTTTT. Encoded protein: CASSASGADNTGELFF.

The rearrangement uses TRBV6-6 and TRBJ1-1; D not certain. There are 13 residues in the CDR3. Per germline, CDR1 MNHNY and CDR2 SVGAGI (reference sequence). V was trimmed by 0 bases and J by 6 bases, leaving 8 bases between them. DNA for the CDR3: TGTGCCAGCAGTTACTCGACTGGTCCTGAAGCTTTCTTT. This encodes CASSYSTGPEAFF.

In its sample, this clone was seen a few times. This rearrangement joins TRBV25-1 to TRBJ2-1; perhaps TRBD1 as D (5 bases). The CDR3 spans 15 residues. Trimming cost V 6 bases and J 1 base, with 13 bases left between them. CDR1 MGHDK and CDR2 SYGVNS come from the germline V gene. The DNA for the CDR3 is TGTGCCAGCAGGGCAGACAGTAAGTCCTACAATGAGCAGTTCTTC. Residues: CASRADSKSYNEQFF.